Following are 24 T cell receptor beta chains from one sample sequenced in a study of Ad26.COV2.S vaccination and SARS-CoV-2 variants. The method was immunoSEQ multiplex PCR; TCRdb's version includes in-frame clones alone and lacks a portion of them. The sample has a few hundred thousand clones, 70% to 90% seen once. The treatment here: over 15 received Ad26.COV2.S at low or high dose, single or two shots; 5 received placebo; per-sample allocation not given. Each sample was drawn 63 days after the first injection (of vaccine or placebo). This specimen consisted of peripheral blood, obtained in a trial of Ad26.COV2.S vaccine versus placebo. All receptors derive from a person between 18 and 59 years old who received the Ad26.COV2.S COVID-19 vaccine or a placebo.

The CDR3 DNA reads as TGTGCCAGCAGTAGACGGGTCAGCACAGATACGCAGTATTTT. This codes for CASSRRVSTDTQYF. V usage is TRBV2 and J usage is TRBJ2-3; no definite D call. Deletions cut 5 bases from V and 0 bases from J, with 9 bases between. This CDR3 spans 14 amino acids. Looked up from germline, CDR1 is SNHLY and CDR2 is FYNNEI. The full variable domain, its missing parts supplied by reference TRBV2 and TRBJ2-3, is EPEVTQTPSHQVTQMGQEVILRCVPISNHLYFYWYRQILGQKVEFLVSFYNNEISEKSEIFDDQFSVERPDGSNFTLKIRSTKLEDSAMYFCASSRRVSTDTQYFGPGTRLTVL.

The chain links TRBV24-1 to TRBJ2-5; 9 bases are a match to TRBD2. The CDR3 extends over 18 amino acids. The V gene's germline CDR1 is KGHDR and CDR2 SFDVKD. V was pared by 4 bases and J by 4 bases, with 15 bases of the junction left unmatched. The CDR3 region has the DNA TGTGCCACCAGTGACTCCCCCGACTTCTCGACTAGCGGAGAGACCCAGTACTTC. It yields the protein CATSDSPDFSTSGETQYF.

The chain carries TRBV6-6 and TRBJ2-7; 11 bases fit TRBD1. V lost 5 bases, J lost 2 bases, and 8 bases stayed unmatched. Germline CDR1 and CDR2: MNHNY and SVGAGI (reference sequence). This CDR3 has 16 amino acids. CDR3 coding DNA: TGTGCCAGCAGTCGAGAGGGACAGGGGGGCGCCTACGAGCAGTACTTC. Residues: CASSREGQGGAYEQYF.

Written as DNA, the CDR3 is TGTGCCTGGACCCCAGGGGGCCCAAGCAATCAGCCCCAGCATTTT. Protein sequence: CAWTPGGPSNQPQHF. The rearrangement links TRBV30 to TRBJ1-5, with 8 bases fitting TRBD1. This CDR3 comprises 15 residues. J lost 1 base, V lost 4 bases, and 6 bases had no gene match. Germline CDR1 GTSNPN, CDR2 SVGIG (reference sequence). The whole variable domain, filled in from reference TRBV30 and TRBJ1-5, reads SQTIHQWPATLVQPVGSPLSLECTVEGTSNPNLYWYRQAAGRGLQLLFYSVGIGQISSEVPQNLSASRPQDRQFILSSKKLLLSDSGFYLCAWTPGGPSNQPQHFGDGTRLSIL.

The gene calls are TRBV5-4 and TRBJ2-1; TRBD2 matches 13 bases. With 5 bases clipped from V and 0 bases from J, the junction kept 14 bases outside the gene matches. The CDR3 consists of 20 residues. From germline, CDR1 is SGHNT and CDR2 YYREEE (reference sequence). CDR3 protein: CASRSDGTSGAKSSYNEQFF. The DNA of the CDR3 is TGTGCCAGCAGGTCGGACGGGACTAGCGGGGCTAAAAGCTCCTACAATGAGCAGTTCTTC. Variable domain in full (rest from reference TRBV5-4 and TRBJ2-1): ETGVTQSPTHLIKTRGQQVTLRCSSQSGHNTVSWYQQALGQGPQFIFQYYREEENGRGNFPPRFSGLQFPNYSSELNVNALELDDSALYLCASRSDGTSGAKSSYNEQFFGPGTRLTVL.

Comments on this clone: This same CDR3 is encoded by further DNA sequences in the sample. This CDR3 is CASSGGQGPYEQYF. Here the CDR3 DNA reads TGTGCCAGCAGCGGCGGACAGGGTCCCTACGAGCAGTACTTC. This chain links TRBV9 with TRBJ2-7; 8 bases are a match to TRBD1. Trimming removed 3 bases from V and 2 bases from J; junction bases left unmatched: 4. The CDR3 runs to 14 residues. CDR1 and CDR2 (germline): SGDLS, YYNGEE.

The chain links TRBV6-5 to TRBJ1-1, with 11 bases aligning to TRBD1. This CDR3 has 13 residues. Trimming at V came to 7 bases and at J to 6 bases, leaving 4 bases not matched to a gene. The germline CDR1 and CDR2 sequences are MNHEY and SVGAGI. The CDR3 DNA follows: TGTGCCAGCAATGGACAGGGGGCATCTGAAGCTTTCTTT. Amino acids: CASNGQGASEAFF.

The genes are TRBV7-9 and TRBJ2-2; no clear D. Germline V gives CDR1 SEHNR, CDR2 FQNEAQ (reference sequence). Trimming took off 8 bases at V and 2 bases at J, with 15 bases between the two ends. The CDR3 is 15 residues long. The CDR3 loop reads CASAQSERNTGELFF. CDR3 nucleotide sequence: TGTGCCAGCGCACAATCTGAGAGAAACACCGGGGAGCTGTTTTTT.

This clone appeared a single time. The gene calls are TRBV5-1 and TRBJ2-2; D possibly corresponds to TRBD2 (6 bases). Per the germline V gene, CDR1 is SGHRS and CDR2 is YFSETQ. CDR3 length: 15 amino acids. Deletions cut 2 bases from V and 0 bases from J, with 8 bases between. The DNA for the CDR3 is TGCGCCAGCAGCTTCGGGACTTCGAACACCGGGGAGCTGTTTTTT. Translated, it gives CASSFGTSNTGELFF.

V gene TRBV6-2 or TRBV6-3 combines with J gene TRBJ2-3; TRBD2 agrees at 8 bases. V lost 5 bases and J lost 2; bases outside the gene matches: 12. In germline, CDR1 is MNHEY, CDR2 SVGEGT. The CDR3 is 17 amino acids. In DNA form, the CDR3 reads TGTGCCAGCAGTCAACCGGGACTAGAGGCCTACACAGATACGCAGTATTTT. This codes for CASSQPGLEAYTDTQYF.

The chain carries TRBV2 and TRBJ1-1; 9 positions match TRBD1. CDR1 SNHLY and CDR2 FYNNEI come from the germline V gene. Trimming at V came to 7 bases and at J to 0 bases, leaving 6 bases not matched to a gene. This CDR3 is 15 amino acids long. The CDR3 region is CASIQTGGLNTEAFF. The CDR3 DNA sequence: TGTGCCAGCATCCAGACAGGGGGATTGAACACTGAAGCTTTCTTT.

This clone occurred a few times. The chain couples TRBV18 to TRBJ2-3, with 14 bases lining up with TRBD2. V shed 5 bases and J 1 base; nucleotides not matched to a gene: 8. Germline V gene lookup returns CDR1 KGHSH and CDR2 LQKENI. The CDR3 loop spans 18 amino acids. The CDR3 DNA reads as TGTGCCAGCTCAGGGACTAGCGGGGGTGAATTCGGCACAGATACGCAGTATTTT. This encodes CASSGTSGGEFGTDTQYF.

J is TRBJ2-5 and V is TRBV5-1; 7 bases agree with TRBD2. With 3 bases clipped from V and 1 base from J, the junction kept 6 bases outside the gene matches. This CDR3 is 15 amino acids long. Germline V lookup: CDR1 SGHRS, CDR2 YFSETQ. CDR3 protein: CASSSGEGTQETQYF. In DNA, the CDR3 is TGCGCCAGCAGCTCTGGGGAGGGAACCCAAGAGACCCAGTACTTC.

The rearrangement joins TRBV6-5 to TRBJ2-5, with a weak D call TRBD2 (7 bases). V gave up 2 bases and J gave up 4 bases, with 14 bases separating them. CDR1 MNHEY and CDR2 SVGAGI come from the germline V gene. CDR3 length equals 15 residues. CDR3 in DNA: TGTGCCAGCAGTTACGAGGGGGGGGGCTCAGAGACCCAGTACTTC. It encodes CASSYEGGGSETQYF.

The chain employs TRBV5-8 and TRBJ2-3, with D unresolved. V was trimmed by 6 bases and J by 6 bases, leaving 14 bases between them. The CDR3 is 13 amino acids. Per the germline V gene, CDR1 is SGHTS and CDR2 is YDEGEE. The CDR3 region is CASIERVGDTQYF. CDR3 bases: TGTGCCAGCATAGAAAGGGTTGGGGATACGCAGTATTTT.

The chain links TRBV15 to TRBJ2-5, with D possibly being TRBD1 (6 bases). The CDR3 spans 16 residues. Germline V gives CDR1 LNHNV, CDR2 YYDKDF (reference sequence). Trimming took off 0 bases at V and 5 bases at J, with 16 bases between the two ends. In DNA form, the CDR3 reads TGTGCCACCAGCAGAGATGGCCCAGGGGCCTACGAGACCCAGTACTTC. Protein: CATSRDGPGAYETQYF.

The rearrangement uses TRBV10-3 and TRBJ1-5, with 9 positions matching TRBD1. The V gene's germline CDR1 is ENHRY and CDR2 SYGVKD. The V segment lost 3 bases and the J segment 3 bases; nucleotides outside the gene matches: 6. The CDR3 sequence is 16 residues long. This CDR3 reads CAISDPRDRDNQPQHF. CDR3 bases: TGTGCCATCAGTGACCCGAGGGACAGGGACAATCAGCCCCAGCATTTT.

The rearrangement links TRBV6-2 or TRBV6-3 to TRBJ1-6; TRBD1 matches 9 bases. V shed 0 bases and J 7 bases; nucleotides not matched to a gene: 4. The CDR3 loop spans 16 amino acids. Germline V CDR1 and CDR2: MNHEY, SVGEGT. The CDR3 bases are TGTGCCAGCAGTTACTCAACAGGGGGCGGAAATTCACCCCTCCACTTT. It translates to CASSYSTGGGNSPLHF.

This chain connects TRBV5-1 to TRBJ1-1; D is unresolved. Germline-derived CDR1 and CDR2 are SGHRS and YFSETQ. The V end lost 1 base, the J end lost 7 bases, and 8 bases lay between the germline ends. The CDR3 sequence is 12 residues long. CDR3 loop: CASSLRSNEAFF. CDR3 sequence (DNA): TGCGCCAGCAGCTTGAGGAGTAATGAAGCTTTCTTT.

The rearrangement joins TRBV30 to TRBJ1-2, with D maybe TRBD1 (6 bases). Germline V gives CDR1 GTSNPN, CDR2 SVGIG (reference sequence). V was trimmed by 4 bases and J by 6 bases, leaving 12 bases between them. There are 12 residues in the CDR3. The CDR3 coding sequence is TGTGCCTGGAACTTAGGGGGGAATGGCTACACCTTC. Translation gives CAWNLGGNGYTF.

The genes are TRBV7-2 and TRBJ2-4; D might be TRBD2 (6 bases). Germline V lookup: CDR1 SGHTA, CDR2 FQGNSA. The CDR3 runs to 17 residues. Trimming left V 1 base short and J 0 bases short, with 13 bases between. The CDR3 is CASSLVGTRLAKNIQYF. Here the CDR3 DNA reads TGTGCCAGCAGCTTAGTCGGGACTCGCTTAGCCAAAAACATTCAGTACTTC.

The chain couples TRBV18 to TRBJ2-4; 7 bases agree with TRBD2. CDR3 size: 15 residues. Germline V gives CDR1 KGHSH, CDR2 LQKENI. Trimming removed 2 bases from V and 11 bases from J; junction bases left unmatched: 12. This chain's CDR3 is CASSPGELGRVVQYF. The CDR3 DNA reads TGTGCCAGCTCACCAGGCGAGCTGGGGAGGGTGGTTCAGTACTTC.

The rearrangement uses TRBV5-1 and TRBJ2-5; unclear D gene. The V gene's germline CDR1 is SGHRS and CDR2 YFSETQ. The CDR3 is 14 amino acids. V lost 1 base to trimming and J lost 4 bases, with 11 bases between them. The DNA for the CDR3 is TGCGCCAGCAGCTTGTACGGGTTCGGAGAGACCCAGTACTTC. Its protein product is CASSLYGFGETQYF. The whole variable domain, filled in from reference TRBV5-1 and TRBJ2-5, reads KAGVTQTPRYLIKTRGQQVTLSCSPISGHRSVSWYQQTPGQGLQFLFEYFSETQRNKGNFPGRFSGRQFSNSRSEMNVSTLELGDSALYLCASSLYGFGETQYFGPGTRLLVL.

The gene calls are TRBV7-9 and TRBJ1-5; tentative D call: TRBD1 (6 bases). The CDR3 sequence is 15 residues long. Trimming cost V 1 base and J 3 bases, with 10 bases left between them. Germline V gene data show CDR1 as SEHNR and CDR2 as FQNEAQ (reference sequence). CDR3 nucleotides: TGTGCCAGCAGCTTAGGGACAGCCGACAATCAGCCCCAGCATTTT. This encodes CASSLGTADNQPQHF. The whole variable domain, remainder taken from reference TRBV7-9 and TRBJ1-5, is DTGVSQNPRHKITKRGQNVTFRCDPISEHNRLYWYRQTLGQGPEFLTYFQNEAQLEKSRLLSDRFSAERPKGSFSTLEIQRTEQGDSAMYLCASSLGTADNQPQHFGDGTRLSIL.